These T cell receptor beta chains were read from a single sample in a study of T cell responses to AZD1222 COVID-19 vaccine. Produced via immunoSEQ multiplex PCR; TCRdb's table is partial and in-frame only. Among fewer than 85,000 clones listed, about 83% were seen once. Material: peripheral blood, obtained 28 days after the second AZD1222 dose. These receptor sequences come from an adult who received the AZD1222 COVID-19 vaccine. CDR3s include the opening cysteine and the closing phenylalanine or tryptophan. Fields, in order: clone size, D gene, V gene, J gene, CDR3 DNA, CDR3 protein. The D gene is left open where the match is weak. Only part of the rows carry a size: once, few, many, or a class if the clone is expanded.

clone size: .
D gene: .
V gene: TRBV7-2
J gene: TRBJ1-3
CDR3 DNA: TGTGCCAGCAGCTTAGTGCAGGGGCTCGGAAACACCATATATTTT
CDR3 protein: CASSLVQGLGNTIYF

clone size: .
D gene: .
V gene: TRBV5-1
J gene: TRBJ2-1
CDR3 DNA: TGCGCCAGCAGCCTCCAGGTAGCGGCGAGCTCCTACAATGAGCAGTTCTTC
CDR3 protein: CASSLQVAASSYNEQFF

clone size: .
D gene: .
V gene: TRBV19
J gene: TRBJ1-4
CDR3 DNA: TGTGCCACCACTCCCGGTCAGGGGATTCTTACTAATGAAAAACTGTTTTTT
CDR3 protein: CATTPGQGILTNEKLFF

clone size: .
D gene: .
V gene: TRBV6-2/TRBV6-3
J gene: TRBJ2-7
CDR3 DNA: TGTGCCAGCAGCTCCCGGGGTTTCTACGAGCAGTACTTC
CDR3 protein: CASSSRGFYEQYF

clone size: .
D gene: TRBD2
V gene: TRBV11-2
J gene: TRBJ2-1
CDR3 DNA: TGTGCCAGCAGCTTGGGCGGGGGACGGGTCAATGAGCAGTTCTTC
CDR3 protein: CASSLGGGRVNEQFF

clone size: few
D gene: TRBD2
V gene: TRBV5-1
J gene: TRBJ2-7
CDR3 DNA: TGCGCCAGCAGCTTGTCGGGACTAGCGGGAGCAGGTGAGCAGTACTTC
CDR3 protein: CASSLSGLAGAGEQYF

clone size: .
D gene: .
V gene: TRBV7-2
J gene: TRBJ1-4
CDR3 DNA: TGTGCCAGCAGCTTAGTCAGGGCGGGGGATAATAATGAAAAACTGTTTTTT
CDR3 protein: CASSLVRAGDNNEKLFF

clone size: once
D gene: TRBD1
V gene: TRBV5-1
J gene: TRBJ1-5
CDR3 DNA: TGCGCCAGCAGCTTGGACAGGGGGAGGAATCAGCCCCAGCATTTT
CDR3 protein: CASSLDRGRNQPQHF

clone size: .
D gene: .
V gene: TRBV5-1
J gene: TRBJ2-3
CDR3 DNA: TGCGCCAGCAGCCCCCGCTGGGGGAACACAGATACGCAGTATTTT
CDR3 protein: CASSPRWGNTDTQYF

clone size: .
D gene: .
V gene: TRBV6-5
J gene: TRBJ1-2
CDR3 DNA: TGTGCCAGCAGTTACGGGACGGACGGCTACACCTTC
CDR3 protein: CASSYGTDGYTF

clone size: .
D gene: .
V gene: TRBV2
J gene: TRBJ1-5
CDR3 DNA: TGTGCCAGCAGGGAGGCGGGCAATAGCAATCAGCCCCAGCATTTT
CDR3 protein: CASREAGNSNQPQHF

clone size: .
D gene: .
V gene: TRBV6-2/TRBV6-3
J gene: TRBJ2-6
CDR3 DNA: TGTGCCAGCAGCACCAACGGGGCCAACGTCCTGACTTTC
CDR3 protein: CASSTNGANVLTF

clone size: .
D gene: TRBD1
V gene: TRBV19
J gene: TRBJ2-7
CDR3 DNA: TGTGCCAGTAGTATTACAGGGGTAATGGACGAGCAGTACTTC
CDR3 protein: CASSITGVMDEQYF

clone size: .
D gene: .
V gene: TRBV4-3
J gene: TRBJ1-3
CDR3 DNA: TGCGCCAGCAGCCAAGGGGTGGGGGGAAGCACCTCTGGAAACACCATATATTTT
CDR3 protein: CASSQGVGGSTSGNTIYF

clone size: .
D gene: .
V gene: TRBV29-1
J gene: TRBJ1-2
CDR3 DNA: TGCAGCGTTGAGATCCCAGGCGGGAGAAGCTATGGCTACACCTTC
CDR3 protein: CSVEIPGGRSYGYTF

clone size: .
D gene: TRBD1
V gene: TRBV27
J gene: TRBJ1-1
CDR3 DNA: TGTGCCAGCGGCAGGGGCAGACCTGACAGGGGCACTGAAGCTTTCTTT
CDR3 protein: CASGRGRPDRGTEAFF

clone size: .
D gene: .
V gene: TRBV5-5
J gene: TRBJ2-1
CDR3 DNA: TGTGCCAGCAGCTTAGGGGGACTCTACAATGAGCAGTTCTTC
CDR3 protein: CASSLGGLYNEQFF

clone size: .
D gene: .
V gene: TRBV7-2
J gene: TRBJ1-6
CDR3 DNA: TGTGCCAGCAGCTTAACGCCGGGGGGGTATAATTCACCCCTCCACTTT
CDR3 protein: CASSLTPGGYNSPLHF

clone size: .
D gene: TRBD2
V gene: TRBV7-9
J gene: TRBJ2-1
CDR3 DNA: TGTGCCAGCAGTCTGGGGCTAGCGGGAGTAGATGAGCAGTTCTTC
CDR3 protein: CASSLGLAGVDEQFF